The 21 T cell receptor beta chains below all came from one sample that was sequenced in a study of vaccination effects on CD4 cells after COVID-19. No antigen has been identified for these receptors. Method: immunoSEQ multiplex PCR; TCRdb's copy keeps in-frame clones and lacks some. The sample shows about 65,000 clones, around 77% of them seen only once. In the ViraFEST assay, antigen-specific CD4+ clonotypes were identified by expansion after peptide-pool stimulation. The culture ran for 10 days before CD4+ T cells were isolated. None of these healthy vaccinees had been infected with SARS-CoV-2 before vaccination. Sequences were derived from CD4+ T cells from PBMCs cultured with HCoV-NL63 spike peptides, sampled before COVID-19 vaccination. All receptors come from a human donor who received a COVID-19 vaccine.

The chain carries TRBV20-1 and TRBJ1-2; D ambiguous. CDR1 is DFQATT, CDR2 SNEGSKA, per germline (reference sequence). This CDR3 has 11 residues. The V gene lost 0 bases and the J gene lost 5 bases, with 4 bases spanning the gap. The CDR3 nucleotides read TGCAGTGCTAGAGACGGGTATGGCTACACCTTC. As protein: CSARDGYGYTF.

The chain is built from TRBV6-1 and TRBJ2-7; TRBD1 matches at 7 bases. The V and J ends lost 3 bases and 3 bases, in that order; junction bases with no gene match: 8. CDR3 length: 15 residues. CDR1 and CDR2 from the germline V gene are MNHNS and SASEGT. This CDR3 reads CASSDRRGFFYEQYV. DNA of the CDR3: TGTGCCAGCAGTGATCGCAGGGGGTTTTTCTACGAGCAGTACGTC.

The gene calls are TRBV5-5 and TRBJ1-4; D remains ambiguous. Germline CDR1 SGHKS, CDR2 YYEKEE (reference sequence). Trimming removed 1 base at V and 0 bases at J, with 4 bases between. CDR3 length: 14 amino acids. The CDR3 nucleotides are TGTGCCAGCAGCTTGTCAGCAACTAATGAAAAACTGTTTTTT. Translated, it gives CASSLSATNEKLFF.

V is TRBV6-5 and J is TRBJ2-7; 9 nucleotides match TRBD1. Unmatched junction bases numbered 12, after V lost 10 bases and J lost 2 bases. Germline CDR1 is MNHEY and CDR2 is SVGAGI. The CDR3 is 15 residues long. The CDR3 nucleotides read TGTGCCACCGGATTTCTCGGGACAGGGCCCTACGAGCAGTACGTC. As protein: CATGFLGTGPYEQYV.

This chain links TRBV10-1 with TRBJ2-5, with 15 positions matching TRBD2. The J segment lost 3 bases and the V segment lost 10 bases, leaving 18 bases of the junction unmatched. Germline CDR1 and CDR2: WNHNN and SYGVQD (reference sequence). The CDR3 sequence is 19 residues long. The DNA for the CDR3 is TGCGCCACCCTCGGGCAGCCCGGGACTAGCGGGGGGTCAAAAGAGACCCAGTACTTC. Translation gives CATLGQPGTSGGSKETQYF.

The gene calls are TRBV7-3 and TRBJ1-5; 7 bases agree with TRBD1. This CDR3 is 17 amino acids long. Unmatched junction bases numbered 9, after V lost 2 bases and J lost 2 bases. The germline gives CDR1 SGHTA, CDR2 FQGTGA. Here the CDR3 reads CASSLSPIGTGNQPQHF. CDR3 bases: TGTGCCAGCAGCTTATCCCCCATCGGGACAGGCAATCAGCCCCAGCATTTT.

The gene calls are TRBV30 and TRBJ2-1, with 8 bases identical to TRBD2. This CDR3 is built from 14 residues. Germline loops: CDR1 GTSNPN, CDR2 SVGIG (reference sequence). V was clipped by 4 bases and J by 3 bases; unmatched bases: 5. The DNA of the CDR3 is TGTGCCTGGAATCCGGGACTAGTCTACAATGAGCAGTTCTTC. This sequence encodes CAWNPGLVYNEQFF.

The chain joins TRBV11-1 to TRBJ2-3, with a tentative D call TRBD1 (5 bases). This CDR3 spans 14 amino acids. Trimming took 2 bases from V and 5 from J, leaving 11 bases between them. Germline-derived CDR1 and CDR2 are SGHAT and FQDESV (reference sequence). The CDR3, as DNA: TGTGCCAGCAGCTTAAGGGGCCGCAGAGATACGCAGTATTTT. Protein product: CASSLRGRRDTQYF.

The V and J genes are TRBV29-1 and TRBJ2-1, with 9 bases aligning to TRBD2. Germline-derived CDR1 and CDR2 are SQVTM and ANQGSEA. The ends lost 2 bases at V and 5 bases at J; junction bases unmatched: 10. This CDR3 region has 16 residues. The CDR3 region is CSVELWRGGLHNEQFF. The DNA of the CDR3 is TGCAGCGTTGAACTCTGGCGGGGGGGCCTCCACAATGAGCAGTTCTTC.

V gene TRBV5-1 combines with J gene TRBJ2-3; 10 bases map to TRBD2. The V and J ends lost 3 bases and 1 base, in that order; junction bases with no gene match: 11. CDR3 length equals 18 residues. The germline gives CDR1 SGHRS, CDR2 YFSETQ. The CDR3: CASSYGPSGGTGTDTQYF. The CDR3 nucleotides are TGCGCCAGCAGCTACGGTCCTAGCGGGGGCACTGGCACAGATACGCAGTATTTT.

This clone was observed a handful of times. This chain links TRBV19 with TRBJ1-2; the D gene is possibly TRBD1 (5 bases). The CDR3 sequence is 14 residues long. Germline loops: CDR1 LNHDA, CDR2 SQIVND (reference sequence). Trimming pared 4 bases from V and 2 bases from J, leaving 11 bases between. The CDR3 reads CASSRGDGNYGYTF. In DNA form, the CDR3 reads TGTGCCAGTAGTAGAGGGGACGGGAACTATGGCTACACCTTC.

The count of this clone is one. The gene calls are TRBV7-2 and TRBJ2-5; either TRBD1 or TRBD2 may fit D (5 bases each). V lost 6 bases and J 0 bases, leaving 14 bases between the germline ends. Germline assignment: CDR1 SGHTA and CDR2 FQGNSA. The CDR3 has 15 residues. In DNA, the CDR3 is TGTGCCAGCAGTTTGGGGCGGGCGCACCAAGAGACCCAGTACTTC. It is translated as CASSLGRAHQETQYF.

CDR3 sequence reads: CASNRAGEVTDTQYF. The CDR3 nucleotides are TGTGCCAGCAACAGGGCAGGGGAGGTCACAGATACGCAGTATTTT. J is TRBJ2-3 and V is TRBV9; D might be TRBD1 or TRBD2, each matching 6 bases. Trimming pared 6 bases from V and 2 bases from J, leaving 16 bases between. In germline, CDR1 is SGDLS, CDR2 YYNGEE. The CDR3 length is 15 residues.

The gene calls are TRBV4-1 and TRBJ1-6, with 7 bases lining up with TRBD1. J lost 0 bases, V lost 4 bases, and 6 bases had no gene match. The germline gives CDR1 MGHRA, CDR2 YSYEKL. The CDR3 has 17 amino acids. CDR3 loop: CASSPGTALSYNSPLHF. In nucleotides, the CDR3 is TGCGCCAGCAGCCCTGGGACAGCTCTCTCCTATAATTCACCCCTCCACTTT.

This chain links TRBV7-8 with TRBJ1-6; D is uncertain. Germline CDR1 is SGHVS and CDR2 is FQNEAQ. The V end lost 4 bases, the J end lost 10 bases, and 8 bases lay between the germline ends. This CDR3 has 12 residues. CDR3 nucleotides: TGTGCCAGCAGCTCGGACGGGTCACCCCTCCACTTT. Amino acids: CASSSDGSPLHF.

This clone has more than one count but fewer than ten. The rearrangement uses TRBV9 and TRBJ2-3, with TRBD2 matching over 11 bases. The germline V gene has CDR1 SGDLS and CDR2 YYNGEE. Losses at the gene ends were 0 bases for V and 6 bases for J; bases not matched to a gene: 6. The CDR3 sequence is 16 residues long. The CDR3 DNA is TGTGCCAGCAGCGTAGGTAGCGGGGGGGCCATCGATACGCAGTATTTT. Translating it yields CASSVGSGGAIDTQYF.

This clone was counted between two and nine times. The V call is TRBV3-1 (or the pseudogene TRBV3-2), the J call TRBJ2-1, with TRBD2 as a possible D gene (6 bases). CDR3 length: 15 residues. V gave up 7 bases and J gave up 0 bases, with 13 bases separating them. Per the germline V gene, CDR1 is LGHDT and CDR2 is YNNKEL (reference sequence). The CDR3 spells CASNGGLSSYNEQFF. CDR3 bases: TGTGCCAGCAATGGAGGGCTGAGCTCCTACAATGAGCAGTTCTTC.

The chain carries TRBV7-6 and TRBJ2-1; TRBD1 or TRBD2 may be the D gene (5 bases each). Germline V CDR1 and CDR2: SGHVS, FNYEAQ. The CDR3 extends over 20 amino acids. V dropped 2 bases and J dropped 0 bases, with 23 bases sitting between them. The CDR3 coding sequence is TGTGCCAGCAGCTTACCGGAGCCGGGACGGTCTTCGAGCTCCTACAATGAGCAGTTCTTC. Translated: CASSLPEPGRSSSSYNEQFF. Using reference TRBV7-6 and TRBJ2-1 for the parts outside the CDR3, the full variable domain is GAGVSQSPRYKVTKRGQDVALRCDPISGHVSLYWYRQALGQGPEFLTYFNYEAQQDKSGLPNDRFSAERPEGSISTLTIQRTEQRDSAMYRCASSLPEPGRSSSSYNEQFFGPGTRLTVL.

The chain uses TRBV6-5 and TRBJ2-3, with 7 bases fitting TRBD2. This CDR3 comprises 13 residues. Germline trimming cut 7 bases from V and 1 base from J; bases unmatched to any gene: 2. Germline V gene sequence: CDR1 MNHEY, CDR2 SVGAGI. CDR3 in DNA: TGTGCCAGCACTCGGGGGGGCACAGATACGCAGTATTTT. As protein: CASTRGGTDTQYF.

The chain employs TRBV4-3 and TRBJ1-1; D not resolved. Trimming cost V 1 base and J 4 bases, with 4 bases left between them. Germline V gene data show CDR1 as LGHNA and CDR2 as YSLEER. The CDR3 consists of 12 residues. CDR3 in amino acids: CASSQGFTEAFF. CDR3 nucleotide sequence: TGCGCCAGCAGCCAAGGATTCACTGAAGCTTTCTTT.

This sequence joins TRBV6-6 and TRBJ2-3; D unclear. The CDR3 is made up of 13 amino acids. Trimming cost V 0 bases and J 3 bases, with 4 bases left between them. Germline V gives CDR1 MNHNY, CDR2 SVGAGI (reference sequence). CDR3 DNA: TGTGCCAGCAGTTACTCTCAGACAGATACGCAGTATTTT. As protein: CASSYSQTDTQYF.